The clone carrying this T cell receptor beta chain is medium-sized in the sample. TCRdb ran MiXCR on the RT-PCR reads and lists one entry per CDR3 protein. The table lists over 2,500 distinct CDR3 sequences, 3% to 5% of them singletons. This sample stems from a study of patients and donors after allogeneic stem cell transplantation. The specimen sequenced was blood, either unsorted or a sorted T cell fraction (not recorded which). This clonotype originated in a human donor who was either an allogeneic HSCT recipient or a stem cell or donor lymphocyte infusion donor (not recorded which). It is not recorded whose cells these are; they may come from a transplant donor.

The CDR3, as DNA: TGTGCCAGCAGTTGGGGACAGGGGTTTGGAGGGGTGCAGTACTTC. Translated, it gives CASSWGQGFGGVQYF. The rearrangement links TRBV6-5 to TRBJ2-7, with 10 bases that match TRBD1. The V segment lost 4 bases and the J segment 9 bases; nucleotides outside the gene matches: 12. CDR1 and CDR2 from the germline V gene are MNHEY and SVGAGI. The CDR3 sequence is 15 residues long.